This is a list of T cell receptor beta chains from one sample in a study of T cells in Graves' hyperthyroidism and ophthalmopathy. In TCRdb, the multiplex PCR reads were re-called with MiXCR into one record per CDR3 protein. The profile shows roughly 380,000 distinct CDR3 sequences, 19% of them singletons. The sample comprised blood. The receptors were gathered from a woman between 18 and 29 years old with Graves' hyperthyroidism. Each CDR3 is given with its conserved first and last residue. D genes are given only for firm matches. Not every row has a clone size; where given, it reads once, few, many or a size class.

CDR3 protein: CSAFAPGTSYEQYF
CDR3 DNA: TGCAGTGCTTTCGCCCCCGGGACTTCCTACGAGCAGTACTTC
V gene: TRBV20-1
D gene: .
J gene: TRBJ2-7
clone size: .

CDR3 protein: CASSAIAGGNSYEQYF
CDR3 DNA: TGCGCCAGCAGCGCTATAGCGGGGGGAAACTCCTACGAGCAGTACTTC
V gene: TRBV10-2
D gene: TRBD2
J gene: TRBJ2-7
clone size: few

CDR3 protein: CASSSGDSPSYEQYF
CDR3 DNA: TGCGCCAGCAGCTCCGGGGACAGCCCCTCCTACGAGCAGTACTTC
V gene: TRBV5-1
D gene: TRBD1
J gene: TRBJ2-7
clone size: many

CDR3 protein: CASSANPGIAGYTF
CDR3 DNA: TGTGCCAGCAGCGCGAACCCAGGGATCGCGGGCTACACCTTC
V gene: TRBV5-5
D gene: .
J gene: TRBJ1-2
clone size: many

CDR3 protein: CSAIGGGMSSPLHF
CDR3 DNA: TGCAGTGCTATCGGAGGGGGCATGAGTTCACCCCTCCACTTT
V gene: TRBV20-1
D gene: TRBD1
J gene: TRBJ1-6
clone size: few

CDR3 protein: CSARDNSGLNTEAFF
CDR3 DNA: TGCAGTGCTAGAGATAATTCAGGACTGAACACTGAAGCTTTCTTT
V gene: TRBV20-1
D gene: .
J gene: TRBJ1-1
clone size: many

CDR3 protein: CASSFTGTPTGELFF
CDR3 DNA: TGTGCCAGCAGCTTTACCGGGACACCGACCGGGGAGCTGTTTTTT
V gene: TRBV11-2
D gene: .
J gene: TRBJ2-2
clone size: .

CDR3 protein: CASSFRDAVNEQYF
CDR3 DNA: TGTGCCAGCAGCTTCCGGGACGCCGTCAACGAGCAGTACTTC
V gene: TRBV2
D gene: .
J gene: TRBJ2-7
clone size: many

CDR3 protein: CASSQGTSGGGVQETQYF
CDR3 DNA: TGTGCCAGCAGCCAAGGGACTAGCGGGGGCGGGGTTCAAGAGACCCAGTACTTC
V gene: TRBV12-3/TRBV12-4
D gene: TRBD2
J gene: TRBJ2-5
clone size: many

CDR3 protein: CASSRDRRYEQYF
CDR3 DNA: TGTGCCAGCAGTAGGGACAGGAGGTACGAGCAGTACTTC
V gene: TRBV27
D gene: TRBD1
J gene: TRBJ2-7
clone size: many

CDR3 protein: CASISSGGAGETQYF
CDR3 DNA: TGTGCCAGCATCAGTAGCGGGGGGGCCGGGGAGACCCAGTACTTC
V gene: TRBV12-3/TRBV12-4
D gene: TRBD2
J gene: TRBJ2-5
clone size: many

CDR3 protein: CASSPGERETQYF
CDR3 DNA: TGTGCCAGCAGCCCAGGGGAGCGAGAGACCCAGTACTTC
V gene: TRBV11-2
D gene: .
J gene: TRBJ2-5
clone size: many

CDR3 protein: CASSQASSNQPQHF
CDR3 DNA: TGTGCCAGCAGCCAGGCTAGTAGCAATCAGCCCCAGCATTTT
V gene: TRBV3-1
D gene: .
J gene: TRBJ1-5
clone size: many

CDR3 protein: CATSEGTGNTEAFF
CDR3 DNA: TGTGCCACCAGTGAAGGGACAGGGAACACTGAAGCTTTCTTT
V gene: TRBV24-1
D gene: TRBD1
J gene: TRBJ1-1
clone size: many

CDR3 protein: CAWSAGTGVSGELFF
CDR3 DNA: TGTGCCTGGAGTGCCGGGACAGGGGTTTCCGGGGAGCTGTTTTTT
V gene: TRBV30
D gene: TRBD1
J gene: TRBJ2-2
clone size: once

CDR3 protein: CASSASGRPYEQYF
CDR3 DNA: TGTGCCAGCAGCGCTAGCGGTCGGCCCTACGAGCAGTACTTC
V gene: TRBV27
D gene: TRBD2
J gene: TRBJ2-7
clone size: many

CDR3 protein: CSAREEGNYGYTF
CDR3 DNA: TGCAGTGCTAGAGAGGAGGGGAACTATGGCTACACCTTC
V gene: TRBV20-1
D gene: .
J gene: TRBJ1-2
clone size: .

CDR3 protein: CASSQLPGQGVAEAFF
CDR3 DNA: TGTGCCAGCAGTCAACTGCCGGGACAGGGGGTTGCTGAAGCTTTCTTT
V gene: TRBV27
D gene: TRBD1
J gene: TRBJ1-1
clone size: many

CDR3 protein: CASFSSLNTEAFF
CDR3 DNA: TGTGCCAGCTTTTCATCATTGAACACTGAAGCTTTCTTT
V gene: TRBV28
D gene: .
J gene: TRBJ1-1
clone size: many

CDR3 protein: CASSVREQSNSNQPQHF
CDR3 DNA: TGTGCCAGCAGTGTTCGGGAACAGTCAAATAGCAATCAGCCCCAGCATTTT
V gene: TRBV2
D gene: .
J gene: TRBJ1-5
clone size: many

CDR3 protein: CASSADPGGGQPQHF
CDR3 DNA: TGCGCCAGCAGCGCGGACCCTGGAGGTGGTCAGCCCCAGCATTTT
V gene: TRBV5-1
D gene: .
J gene: TRBJ1-5
clone size: .

CDR3 protein: CASSESSTSGNTIYF
CDR3 DNA: TGCGCCAGCAGTGAGTCCTCGACCTCTGGAAACACCATATATTTT
V gene: TRBV10-1
D gene: .
J gene: TRBJ1-3
clone size: many

CDR3 protein: CASTSLGSNTEAFF
CDR3 DNA: TGCGCCAGCACCTCCCTGGGAAGTAACACTGAAGCTTTCTTT
V gene: TRBV10-2
D gene: .
J gene: TRBJ1-1
clone size: .

CDR3 protein: CAWSVKGRFTGELFF
CDR3 DNA: TGTGCCTGGAGTGTAAAGGGCAGATTTACCGGGGAGCTGTTTTTT
V gene: TRBV30
D gene: .
J gene: TRBJ2-2
clone size: few

CDR3 protein: CASSKGGGTTSRYYGYTF
CDR3 DNA: TGTGCCAGCTCAAAGGGTGGGGGAACAACCAGCAGATACTATGGCTACACCTTC
V gene: TRBV2
D gene: .
J gene: TRBJ1-2
clone size: many

CDR3 protein: CASSQDQGMEETQYF
CDR3 DNA: TGTGCCAGCAGCCAAGACCAGGGGATGGAGGAGACCCAGTACTTC
V gene: TRBV4-2
D gene: .
J gene: TRBJ2-5
clone size: many

CDR3 protein: CASSVRSDDTEAFF
CDR3 DNA: TGTGCCAGCAGCGTCCGATCGGATGACACTGAAGCTTTCTTT
V gene: TRBV9
D gene: .
J gene: TRBJ1-1
clone size: .

CDR3 protein: CASSTQGRLYYGYTF
CDR3 DNA: TGTGCCAGCAGCACTCAGGGACGTCTGTACTATGGCTACACCTTC
V gene: TRBV5-6
D gene: .
J gene: TRBJ1-2
clone size: many

CDR3 protein: CSARRGQNYGYTF
CDR3 DNA: TGCAGTGCTAGACGGGGACAGAACTATGGCTACACCTTC
V gene: TRBV20-1
D gene: TRBD1
J gene: TRBJ1-2
clone size: many

CDR3 protein: CSARGGDEQYF
CDR3 DNA: TGCAGTGCTAGGGGGGGAGACGAGCAGTACTTC
V gene: TRBV20-1
D gene: .
J gene: TRBJ2-7
clone size: many

CDR3 protein: CSAKQGGSNQPQHF
CDR3 DNA: TGCAGTGCTAAGCAGGGGGGTAGCAATCAGCCCCAGCATTTT
V gene: TRBV20-1
D gene: TRBD1
J gene: TRBJ1-5
clone size: many

CDR3 protein: CASSPGLNTEAFF
CDR3 DNA: TGTGCCAGTAGTCCCGGCCTGAACACTGAAGCTTTCTTT
V gene: TRBV18
D gene: .
J gene: TRBJ1-1
clone size: many

CDR3 protein: CASSLVGTAYEQYF
CDR3 DNA: TGCGCCAGCAGCTTGGTCGGGACAGCTTACGAGCAGTACTTC
V gene: TRBV5-1
D gene: TRBD1
J gene: TRBJ2-7
clone size: many

CDR3 protein: CASKKPLASYDQYF
CDR3 DNA: TGTGCCAGCAAAAAACCACTGGCCTCCTACGATCAGTACTTC
V gene: TRBV12-3/TRBV12-4
D gene: .
J gene: TRBJ2-7
clone size: .

CDR3 protein: CASSQRDRDGYTF
CDR3 DNA: TGCGCCAGCAGCCAGAGGGACAGGGATGGCTACACCTTC
V gene: TRBV4-1
D gene: TRBD1
J gene: TRBJ1-2
clone size: few

CDR3 protein: CASSLRGLNAYGYTF
CDR3 DNA: TGTGCCAGCAGTTTGAGGGGACTCAACGCCTATGGCTACACCTTC
V gene: TRBV28
D gene: .
J gene: TRBJ1-2
clone size: many

CDR3 protein: CASSFFRGANVLTF
CDR3 DNA: TGTGCCAGCAGTTTCTTCCGTGGGGCCAACGTCCTGACTTTC
V gene: TRBV27
D gene: .
J gene: TRBJ2-6
clone size: many

CDR3 protein: CASSISRNFHQPQHF
CDR3 DNA: TGTGCCAGCAGCATCAGCCGGAACTTTCATCAGCCCCAGCATTTT
V gene: TRBV6-1
D gene: .
J gene: TRBJ1-5
clone size: many

CDR3 protein: CAGRTQGADEAFF
CDR3 DNA: TGTGCCGGCAGGACACAGGGGGCAGATGAAGCTTTCTTT
V gene: TRBV28
D gene: TRBD1
J gene: TRBJ1-1
clone size: many

CDR3 protein: CASSRSFDEQYF
CDR3 DNA: TGTGCCAGCAGTCGATCGTTCGACGAGCAGTACTTC
V gene: TRBV6-1
D gene: .
J gene: TRBJ2-7
clone size: many

CDR3 protein: CSARDWMGRGGSYEQYF
CDR3 DNA: TGCAGTGCTAGAGATTGGATGGGGCGGGGGGGTAGCTACGAGCAGTACTTC
V gene: TRBV20-1
D gene: TRBD2
J gene: TRBJ2-7
clone size: many

CDR3 protein: CASSYWTGMGSPLHF
CDR3 DNA: TGTGCCAGCAGCTACTGGACAGGGATGGGGTCACCCCTCCACTTT
V gene: TRBV5-4
D gene: TRBD1
J gene: TRBJ1-6
clone size: .

CDR3 protein: CASSQGTGGYGGSTF
CDR3 DNA: TGTGCCAGCAGCCAAGGCACCGGGGGCTATGGTGGCTCCACCTTC
V gene: TRBV3-1
D gene: .
J gene: TRBJ1-2
clone size: .

CDR3 protein: CASSQPGLQETQYF
CDR3 DNA: TGTGCCAGCAGCCAACCCGGGCTCCAAGAGACCCAGTACTTC
V gene: TRBV3-1
D gene: .
J gene: TRBJ2-5
clone size: many

CDR3 protein: CASSPPGGRSYEQYF
CDR3 DNA: TGTGCCAGCTCACCACCCGGGGGGCGGTCCTACGAGCAGTACTTC
V gene: TRBV18
D gene: .
J gene: TRBJ2-7
clone size: many